Sequencing of this TCR beta chain was carried out in a study of blood T cells in healthy people across ages. Across the study: About one barcoded beta molecule per two T cells was captured by template switching. Findings of the study overall: Strong correlation was found linking TCR beta diversity to naive T cell percentage.

The study recruited healthy Caucasian donors from Russia who were aged roughly 6 to 100. Each sample had at least 6 million PBMCs isolated. Then a second PCR, running roughly 6 to 12 cycles, was carried out with a sample-barcoded 5' primer and a J-beta primer mix. Via MiXCR, TCRdb re-called the 5' RACE reads, giving one row per CDR3 protein. In the table there are more than 1 million distinct CDR3 sequences, less than 50% of which are singletons. Trimming removed 3 bases from V and 1 base from J, with 16 bases in between. This CDR3 has 17 residues. Germline CDR1 reads DFQATT; CDR2 reads SNEGSKA (reference sequence). As for this clonotype: Its specificity is not known.

Material: blood. The rearrangement links TRBV20-1 to TRBJ2-6; D may be TRBD2 (5 bases). This clonotype was obtained from a woman in her sixties in good health. This CDR3 is CSASPGIRTSGANVLTF. In nucleotides, the CDR3 is TGCAGTGCTAGTCCGGGAATAAGGACTTCTGGGGCCAACGTCCTGACTTTC.